The source of this TCR beta chain is a study of shared clonotypes between healthy human individuals. TCRdb's table, derived via immunoSEQ multiplex PCR, lists solely in-frame clones and lacks some. The table shows millions of clones, with 93% occurring only once. Germline assignment: CDR1 SGHAT and CDR2 FQNNGV. V lost 3 bases, J lost 1 base, and 14 bases lay in between. The CDR3 loop spans 16 amino acids. The specimen sequenced was naive CD4+ T cells from PBMCs. As for subset: CD45RA+ positively selected. This chain connects TRBV11-2 to TRBJ2-3; tentatively, D is TRBD2 (6 bases). The sequence derives from a man younger than 30 in good health. Some clones in this sample may be carry-over from other donors' samples. This chain's CDR3 is CASSFLGSIGTDTQYF. The CDR3 DNA reads TGTGCCAGCAGCTTCCTCGGGAGTATCGGCACAGATACGCAGTATTTT.